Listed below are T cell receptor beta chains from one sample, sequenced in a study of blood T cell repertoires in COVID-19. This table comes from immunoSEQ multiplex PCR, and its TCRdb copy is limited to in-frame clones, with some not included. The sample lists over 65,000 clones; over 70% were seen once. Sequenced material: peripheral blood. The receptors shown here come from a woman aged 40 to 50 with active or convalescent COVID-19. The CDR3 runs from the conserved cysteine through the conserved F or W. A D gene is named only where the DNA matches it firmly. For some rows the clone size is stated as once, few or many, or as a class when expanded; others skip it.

CDR3nt: TGTGCCAGCAGCCGGGGGGGGCCGGGGTCAGATACGCAGTATTTT
CDR3aa: CASSRGGPGSDTQYF
abundance: -
d_gene: TRBD2
v_gene: TRBV28
j_gene: TRBJ2-3

CDR3nt: TGTGCCAGCAGTGAAGCGGCTAGCTTACTTTACGAGCAGTACTTC
CDR3aa: CASSEAASLLYEQYF
abundance: -
d_gene: -
v_gene: TRBV2
j_gene: TRBJ2-7

CDR3nt: TGTGCCAGCAGAGCAGGGACTGGAAACACCATATATTTT
CDR3aa: CASRAGTGNTIYF
abundance: -
d_gene: -
v_gene: TRBV7-9
j_gene: TRBJ1-3

CDR3nt: TGTGCCAGCAGCCAACCAGGGTCCGGGGCCAACGTCCTGACTTTC
CDR3aa: CASSQPGSGANVLTF
abundance: -
d_gene: -
v_gene: TRBV3-1/TRBV3-2
j_gene: TRBJ2-6

CDR3nt: TGTGCCAGCAGTTTATTCCCTTTGGGCGGAAACACCATATATTTT
CDR3aa: CASSLFPLGGNTIYF
abundance: -
d_gene: -
v_gene: TRBV27
j_gene: TRBJ1-3

CDR3nt: TGTGCCAGCAGGCGACAGCACTTGAACACTGAAGCTTTCTTT
CDR3aa: CASRRQHLNTEAFF
abundance: -
d_gene: -
v_gene: TRBV6-5
j_gene: TRBJ1-1

CDR3nt: TGTGCCAGCAGCGAGCGGGGGGACACCGGGGAGCTGTTTTTT
CDR3aa: CASSERGDTGELFF
abundance: -
d_gene: TRBD2
v_gene: TRBV6-2/TRBV6-3
j_gene: TRBJ2-2

CDR3nt: TGTGCCAGCAGTTTGCCCTCGGGCGGGGTGAATCAGCCCCAGCATTTT
CDR3aa: CASSLPSGGVNQPQHF
abundance: once
d_gene: -
v_gene: TRBV28
j_gene: TRBJ1-5

CDR3nt: TGCAGCGGGGTCCTGACAGGGGGAGAGACCCAGTACTTC
CDR3aa: CSGVLTGGETQYF
abundance: -
d_gene: TRBD1
v_gene: TRBV29-1
j_gene: TRBJ2-5

CDR3nt: TGTGCCAGCAGGGACAGGGAAGGGCAGCCCCAGCATTTT
CDR3aa: CASRDREGQPQHF
abundance: -
d_gene: TRBD1
v_gene: TRBV2
j_gene: TRBJ1-5

CDR3nt: TGTGCCAGCAGCCAAGCCGACAGCGGGAGAAGATGCTTC
CDR3aa: CASSQADSGRRCF
abundance: -
d_gene: TRBD2
v_gene: TRBV3-1/TRBV3-2
j_gene: TRBJ2-7

CDR3nt: TGTGCCAGCAGTTTATACAGGTTGGGTGAAGCTTTCTTT
CDR3aa: CASSLYRLGEAFF
abundance: -
d_gene: -
v_gene: TRBV27
j_gene: TRBJ1-1

CDR3nt: TGTGCCAGCAGCTCACCTCCCGACAGGGGGCTCCAAGAGACCCAGTACTTC
CDR3aa: CASSSPPDRGLQETQYF
abundance: -
d_gene: TRBD1
v_gene: TRBV7-8
j_gene: TRBJ2-5

CDR3nt: TGTGCCAGCAGCCAAGTCAGCTCTGGAAACACCATATATTTT
CDR3aa: CASSQVSSGNTIYF
abundance: -
d_gene: -
v_gene: TRBV3-1/TRBV3-2
j_gene: TRBJ1-3

CDR3nt: TGTGCCAGTAGTTTACGGACAGGGGGGGTTATGAACACTGAAGCTTTCTTT
CDR3aa: CASSLRTGGVMNTEAFF
abundance: few
d_gene: TRBD1
v_gene: TRBV19
j_gene: TRBJ1-1

CDR3nt: TGTGCCAGCAGTCGGACAGGGTTCAGTGGCTACACCTTC
CDR3aa: CASSRTGFSGYTF
abundance: -
d_gene: TRBD1
v_gene: TRBV6-4
j_gene: TRBJ1-2

CDR3nt: TGTGCCAGCAGCTCACGACTAGCGGGGGCCCCGAGGAGCACAGATACGCAGTATTTT
CDR3aa: CASSSRLAGAPRSTDTQYF
abundance: -
d_gene: TRBD2
v_gene: TRBV9
j_gene: TRBJ2-3

CDR3nt: TGTGCCAGCAGTTATACCCGGGGGAGGGTAGGATTCAACACCGGGGAGCTGTTTTTT
CDR3aa: CASSYTRGRVGFNTGELFF
abundance: -
d_gene: TRBD2
v_gene: TRBV6-2/TRBV6-3
j_gene: TRBJ2-2

CDR3nt: TGTGCCAGCAGCGTAGGGGGACTAGCGACCGGCTACGAGCAGTACTTC
CDR3aa: CASSVGGLATGYEQYF
abundance: -
d_gene: TRBD2
v_gene: TRBV9
j_gene: TRBJ2-7

CDR3nt: TGTGCCAGTAGTATATATGGCAATCAGCCCCAGCATTTT
CDR3aa: CASSIYGNQPQHF
abundance: -
d_gene: -
v_gene: TRBV19
j_gene: TRBJ1-5

CDR3nt: TGTGCCACCCGGGATTACTTGAACACTGAAGCTTTCTTT
CDR3aa: CATRDYLNTEAFF
abundance: -
d_gene: -
v_gene: TRBV24-1
j_gene: TRBJ1-1

CDR3nt: TGCGCCAGCAGCTTGACGGCCGGGACAGGACCACCCCAGCATTTT
CDR3aa: CASSLTAGTGPPQHF
abundance: -
d_gene: TRBD1
v_gene: TRBV5-1
j_gene: TRBJ1-5

CDR3nt: TGCGCCAGCAGATTGGGGCAGGGGAACACTGAAGCTTTCTTT
CDR3aa: CASRLGQGNTEAFF
abundance: -
d_gene: -
v_gene: TRBV5-1
j_gene: TRBJ1-1

CDR3nt: TGTGCCATCAGTGAACAGGGTGGCTATGGCTACACCTTC
CDR3aa: CAISEQGGYGYTF
abundance: once
d_gene: -
v_gene: TRBV10-3
j_gene: TRBJ1-2

CDR3nt: TGCAGCGTTCGGGAGGGGGCTGGTGGAAACACCATATATTTT
CDR3aa: CSVREGAGGNTIYF
abundance: -
d_gene: TRBD1
v_gene: TRBV29-1
j_gene: TRBJ1-3

CDR3nt: TGTGCCAGCAGCCAAGCTCCGTCAGGGATCTACGCGCAGTACTTC
CDR3aa: CASSQAPSGIYAQYF
abundance: -
d_gene: -
v_gene: TRBV3-1/TRBV3-2
j_gene: TRBJ2-7

CDR3nt: TGTGCCAGTACCGGCCGCCAGGGGAGAAACACTGAAGCTTTCTTT
CDR3aa: CASTGRQGRNTEAFF
abundance: few
d_gene: -
v_gene: TRBV19
j_gene: TRBJ1-1

CDR3nt: TGTGCCAGCAGCTACTGGGGGGGGCAGGGCGAAAAACTGTTTTTT
CDR3aa: CASSYWGGQGEKLFF
abundance: -
d_gene: -
v_gene: TRBV27
j_gene: TRBJ1-4

CDR3nt: TGTGCCAGCCTTGGGGGGGGGAATTCACCCCTCCACTTT
CDR3aa: CASLGGGNSPLHF
abundance: -
d_gene: -
v_gene: TRBV28
j_gene: TRBJ1-6

CDR3nt: TGTGCCAGCAGCTCGTGGGACAGGACTAATGAGCAGTTCTTC
CDR3aa: CASSSWDRTNEQFF
abundance: -
d_gene: TRBD1
v_gene: TRBV27
j_gene: TRBJ2-1

CDR3nt: TGTGCCAGCAGCCCCGTTACAGATACGCAGTATTTT
CDR3aa: CASSPVTDTQYF
abundance: -
d_gene: -
v_gene: TRBV7-9
j_gene: TRBJ2-3

CDR3nt: TGTGCCAGCAGCTTACAAACAGGGGTTACTGAAGCTTTCTTT
CDR3aa: CASSLQTGVTEAFF
abundance: -
d_gene: TRBD1
v_gene: TRBV5-8
j_gene: TRBJ1-1

CDR3nt: TGTGCCATCAGTGCCCCAGACTTTGCCGAGCAGTACTTC
CDR3aa: CAISAPDFAEQYF
abundance: -
d_gene: -
v_gene: TRBV10-3
j_gene: TRBJ2-7

CDR3nt: TGTGCCAGCAGCTTAGTAGGGCAGGGCACCATGAACACTGAAGCTTTCTTT
CDR3aa: CASSLVGQGTMNTEAFF
abundance: few
d_gene: -
v_gene: TRBV7-9
j_gene: TRBJ1-1

CDR3nt: TGTGCCAGCAGCTTGGCCGGGACTAGCGGGAGTACAGATACGCAGTATTTT
CDR3aa: CASSLAGTSGSTDTQYF
abundance: -
d_gene: TRBD2
v_gene: TRBV5-8
j_gene: TRBJ2-3

CDR3nt: TGTGCCAGCACCCCATCGGAGGGGTTCCACTACAATGAGCAGTTCTTC
CDR3aa: CASTPSEGFHYNEQFF
abundance: once
d_gene: -
v_gene: TRBV7-9
j_gene: TRBJ2-1

CDR3nt: TGCGCCAGCAGTGGAGGGCGAAGAGCTAACTATGGCTACACCTTC
CDR3aa: CASSGGRRANYGYTF
abundance: -
d_gene: -
v_gene: TRBV5-1
j_gene: TRBJ1-2

CDR3nt: TGTGCCAGCAGCTTTTCCAGGGGGCACAATGAAAAACTGTTTTTT
CDR3aa: CASSFSRGHNEKLFF
abundance: -
d_gene: TRBD1
v_gene: TRBV7-9
j_gene: TRBJ1-4

CDR3nt: TGTGCCAGCAGCACTTCGGTTGTGGTAAATGAGCAGTTCTTC
CDR3aa: CASSTSVVVNEQFF
abundance: -
d_gene: -
v_gene: TRBV9
j_gene: TRBJ2-1

CDR3nt: TGCGCCAGCAGCCAAGATAATCTAGCATCAGATACGCAGTATTTT
CDR3aa: CASSQDNLASDTQYF
abundance: -
d_gene: -
v_gene: TRBV4-3
j_gene: TRBJ2-3

CDR3nt: TGTGCCAGCAGCTTTCGATGGGCAGGGCGCACAGATACGCAGTATTTT
CDR3aa: CASSFRWAGRTDTQYF
abundance: -
d_gene: -
v_gene: TRBV13
j_gene: TRBJ2-3

CDR3nt: TGTGCCAGCAGCTTATTGGTCGGGAGGGGGGAGCTGTTTTTT
CDR3aa: CASSLLVGRGELFF
abundance: -
d_gene: TRBD2
v_gene: TRBV11-2
j_gene: TRBJ2-2

CDR3nt: TGCGCCAGCAGCTACTCGGTTCCTAGCGGGGGGGCCGGAGAGACCCAGTACTTC
CDR3aa: CASSYSVPSGGAGETQYF
abundance: -
d_gene: TRBD2
v_gene: TRBV4-1
j_gene: TRBJ2-5

CDR3nt: TGTGCCAGCAGCCTGGACGGAGAACTCTTGGAGCAGTACTTC
CDR3aa: CASSLDGELLEQYF
abundance: -
d_gene: -
v_gene: TRBV5-4
j_gene: TRBJ2-7

CDR3nt: TGCAGCACCCTTTGGGGCGGGAACACTGAAGCTTTCTTT
CDR3aa: CSTLWGGNTEAFF
abundance: -
d_gene: -
v_gene: TRBV29-1
j_gene: TRBJ1-1

CDR3nt: TGTGCCACCAGTGATTCGGGGACAGGGGGCGCGAGGACTGAAGCTTTCTTT
CDR3aa: CATSDSGTGGARTEAFF
abundance: once
d_gene: TRBD1
v_gene: TRBV24-1
j_gene: TRBJ1-1

CDR3nt: TGTGCCATCACCCCGGCGGGGGGGCCCTATGAGCAGTTCTTC
CDR3aa: CAITPAGGPYEQFF
abundance: -
d_gene: TRBD2
v_gene: TRBV10-3
j_gene: TRBJ2-1

CDR3nt: TGTGCCAGCAGCTTAGCTAGCGGGGAACACAATGAGCAGTTCTTC
CDR3aa: CASSLASGEHNEQFF
abundance: -
d_gene: TRBD2
v_gene: TRBV13
j_gene: TRBJ2-1

CDR3nt: TGTGCCAGCAGAGCTACAGGGACCTACGAGCAGTACTTC
CDR3aa: CASRATGTYEQYF
abundance: -
d_gene: -
v_gene: TRBV27
j_gene: TRBJ2-7

CDR3nt: TGCGCCAGCAGCGGACAGGGAGCTGGGGCCAACGTCCTGACTTTC
CDR3aa: CASSGQGAGANVLTF
abundance: -
d_gene: TRBD1
v_gene: TRBV5-1
j_gene: TRBJ2-6

CDR3nt: TGTGCCAGCAGCCTAAAGGGTAGCGGGAGCACAGATACGCAGTATTTT
CDR3aa: CASSLKGSGSTDTQYF
abundance: -
d_gene: TRBD2
v_gene: TRBV7-2
j_gene: TRBJ2-3